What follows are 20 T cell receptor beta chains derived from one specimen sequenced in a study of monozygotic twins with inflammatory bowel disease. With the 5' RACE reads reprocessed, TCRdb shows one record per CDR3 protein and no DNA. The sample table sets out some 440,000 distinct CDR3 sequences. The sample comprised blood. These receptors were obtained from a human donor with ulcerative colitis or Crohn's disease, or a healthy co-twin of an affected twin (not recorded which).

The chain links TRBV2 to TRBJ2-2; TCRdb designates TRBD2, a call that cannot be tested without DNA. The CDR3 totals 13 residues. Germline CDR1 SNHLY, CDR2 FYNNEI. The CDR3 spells CASSRTEGGELFF. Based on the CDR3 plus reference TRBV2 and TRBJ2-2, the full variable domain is EPEVTQTPSHQVTQMGQEVILRCVPISNHLYFYWYRQILGQKVEFLVSFYNNEISEKSEIFDDQFSVERPDGSNFTLKIRSTKLEDSAMYFCASSRTEGGELFFGEGSRLTVL.

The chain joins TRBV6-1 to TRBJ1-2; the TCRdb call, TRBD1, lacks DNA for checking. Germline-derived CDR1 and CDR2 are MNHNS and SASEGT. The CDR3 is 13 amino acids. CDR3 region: CASSGTRIYGYTF.

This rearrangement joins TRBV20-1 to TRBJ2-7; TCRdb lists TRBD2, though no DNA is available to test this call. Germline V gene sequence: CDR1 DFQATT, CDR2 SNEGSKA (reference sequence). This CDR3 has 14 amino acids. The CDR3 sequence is CSGRLAGGAYEQYF.

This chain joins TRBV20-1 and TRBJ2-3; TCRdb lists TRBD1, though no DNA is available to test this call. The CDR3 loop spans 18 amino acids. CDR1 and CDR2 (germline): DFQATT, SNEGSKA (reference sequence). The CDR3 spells CSARAGGGGLESTDTQYF.

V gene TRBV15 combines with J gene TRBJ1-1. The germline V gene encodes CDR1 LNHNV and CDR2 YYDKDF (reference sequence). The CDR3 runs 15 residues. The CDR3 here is CATSSAGRRNTEAFF.

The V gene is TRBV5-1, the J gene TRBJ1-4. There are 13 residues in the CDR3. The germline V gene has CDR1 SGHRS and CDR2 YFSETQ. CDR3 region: CASSPTTNEKLFF.

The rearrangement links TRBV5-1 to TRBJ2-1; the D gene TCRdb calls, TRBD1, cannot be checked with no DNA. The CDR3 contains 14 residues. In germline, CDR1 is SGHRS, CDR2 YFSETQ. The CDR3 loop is CASSPGQGSNEQFF.

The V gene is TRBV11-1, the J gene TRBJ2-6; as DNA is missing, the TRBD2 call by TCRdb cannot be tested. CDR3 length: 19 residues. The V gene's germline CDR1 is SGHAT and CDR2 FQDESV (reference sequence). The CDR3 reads CASSLRGPTHLSGANVLTF.

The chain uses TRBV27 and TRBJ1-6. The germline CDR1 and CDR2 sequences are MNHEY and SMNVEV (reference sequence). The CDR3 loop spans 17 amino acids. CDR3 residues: CASSPLPQSSYNSPLHF.

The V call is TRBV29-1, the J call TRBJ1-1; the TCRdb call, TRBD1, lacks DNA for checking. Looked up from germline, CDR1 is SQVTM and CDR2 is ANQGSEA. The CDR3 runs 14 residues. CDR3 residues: CSVDGGQMNTEAFF.

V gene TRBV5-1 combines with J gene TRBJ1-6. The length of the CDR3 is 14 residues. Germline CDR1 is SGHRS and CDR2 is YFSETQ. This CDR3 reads CASSLGLINSPLHF.

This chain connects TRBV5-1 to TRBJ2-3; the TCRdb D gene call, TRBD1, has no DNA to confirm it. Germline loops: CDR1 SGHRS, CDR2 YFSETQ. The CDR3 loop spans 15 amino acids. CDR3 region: CASSLESGPTDTQYF.

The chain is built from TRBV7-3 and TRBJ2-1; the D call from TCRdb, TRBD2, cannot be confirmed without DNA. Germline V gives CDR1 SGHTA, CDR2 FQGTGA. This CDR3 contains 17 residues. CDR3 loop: CASSISGLAGEYNEQFF.

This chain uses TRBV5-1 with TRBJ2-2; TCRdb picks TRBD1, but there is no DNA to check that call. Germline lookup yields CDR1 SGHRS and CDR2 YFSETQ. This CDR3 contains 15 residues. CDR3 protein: CASSFLTGNTGELFF.

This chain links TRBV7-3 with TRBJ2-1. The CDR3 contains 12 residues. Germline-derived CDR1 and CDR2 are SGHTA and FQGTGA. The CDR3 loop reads CASSETDNEQFF.

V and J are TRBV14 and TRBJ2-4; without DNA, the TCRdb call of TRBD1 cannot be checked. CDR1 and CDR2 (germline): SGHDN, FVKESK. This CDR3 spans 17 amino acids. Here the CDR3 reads CASSQLQGAGAKNIQYF.

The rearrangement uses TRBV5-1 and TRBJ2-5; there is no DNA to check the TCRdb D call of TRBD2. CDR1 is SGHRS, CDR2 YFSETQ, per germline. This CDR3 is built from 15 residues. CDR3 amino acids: CASSVTGTSVETQYF. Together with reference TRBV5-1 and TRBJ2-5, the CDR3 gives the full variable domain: KAGVTQTPRYLIKTRGQQVTLSCSPISGHRSVSWYQQTPGQGLQFLFEYFSETQRNKGNFPGRFSGRQFSNSRSEMNVSTLELGDSALYLCASSVTGTSVETQYFGPGTRLLVL.

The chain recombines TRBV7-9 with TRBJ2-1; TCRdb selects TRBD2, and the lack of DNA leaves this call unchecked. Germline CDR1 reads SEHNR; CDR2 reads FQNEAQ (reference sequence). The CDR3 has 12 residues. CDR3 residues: CASTRLVNEQFF.

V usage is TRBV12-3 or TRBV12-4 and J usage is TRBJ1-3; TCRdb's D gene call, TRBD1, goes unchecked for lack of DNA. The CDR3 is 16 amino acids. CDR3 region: CASSFRRQGVGNTIYF.

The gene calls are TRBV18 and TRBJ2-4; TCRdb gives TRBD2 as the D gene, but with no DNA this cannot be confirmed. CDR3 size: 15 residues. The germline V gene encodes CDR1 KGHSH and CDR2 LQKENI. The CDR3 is CASSLGELAKNIQYF.